The 10 T cell receptor beta chains reported below all come from one sample, sequenced in a study of regulatory T cells in long-lasting Graves disease. Sample time point: persistent/refractory GD, antithyroid drugs over 5 years with positive TRAb. Scientists built the TCR library using RNA that was extracted from PBMCs. Construction of TCR beta libraries relied on iRepertoire HTBI primers and on Arm-PCR targeting CDR3 regions. TCRdb recomputed calls from the multiplex PCR reads with MiXCR, one row per CDR3 protein. The sample has under 450,000 distinct CDR3 sequences, roughly 23% seen once; the top ten hold under 35%. Sequences were derived from peripheral blood mononuclear cells (PBMCs), sampled when the disease was refractory, from a patient treated with antithyroid drugs. The origin of the receptors is a woman aged 35 to 49 with Graves disease.

To note about this clonotype: A read error may produce the germline difference seen at one junction end. The gene calls are TRBV19 and TRBJ2-6; possibly TRBD1 for D (6 bases). The CDR3 spans 18 residues. Germline CDR1 reads LNHDA; CDR2 reads SQIVND (reference sequence). The CDR3, as DNA: TGTGCCAGTAGTGTAGATCTAGGACAGAGCTCTGGGGCCAACGTCCTGACTTTC. Amino acids: CASSVDLGQSSGANVLTF.

This clonotype was seen at least ten times. The rearrangement uses TRBV2 and TRBJ1-5, with a possible D match to TRBD1 (5 bases). The CDR3 has 13 residues. The germline V gene encodes CDR1 SNHLY and CDR2 FYNNEI. Deletions cut 6 bases from V and 7 bases from J, with 13 bases between. The CDR3 sequence is CASRGVAGQPQHF. Written as DNA, the CDR3 is TGTGCCAGCAGGGGGGTTGCAGGACAGCCCCAGCATTTT.

The sample holds many counts of this clonotype. The chain uses TRBV28 and TRBJ1-1; 7 bases match TRBD1. The V segment lost 3 bases and the J segment 6 bases; nucleotides outside the gene matches: 7. CDR3 length equals 14 residues. Germline V gene lookup returns CDR1 MDHEN and CDR2 SYDVKM. The CDR3 loop is CASSFSDREAEAFF. CDR3 sequence (DNA): TGTGCCAGCAGTTTCTCCGACAGGGAAGCTGAAGCTTTCTTT.

Of note for this clonotype: A much larger clone sits a single nucleotide away, making a read error possible. The V and J genes are TRBV6-2 or TRBV6-3 and TRBJ2-7, with 8 positions matching TRBD1. CDR1 is MNHEY and CDR2 is SVGEGT in the germline V gene. CDR3 length equals 13 residues. The CDR3 coding sequence is TGTGTCAGCAGACCAGGGGGCGCGGACGAGCAGTACTTC. This codes for CVSRPGGADEQYF.

The table lists this clonotype with many counts. V usage is TRBV10-3 and J usage is TRBJ2-5; 15 bases align to TRBD2. The CDR3 runs 16 residues. CDR1 is ENHRY, CDR2 SYGVKD, per germline. The V segment lost 6 bases and the J segment 2 bases; nucleotides outside the gene matches: 4. CDR3 bases: TGTGCCATCAGCGGGGGACTAGCGGGAGGTCAAGAGACCCAGTACTTC. Its translation: CAISGGLAGGQETQYF.

This clonotype was seen repeatedly, ten times or more. The J gene is TRBJ2-5, the V gene TRBV20-1, with D maybe TRBD2 (5 bases). The length of the CDR3 is 12 residues. CDR1 is DFQATT and CDR2 is SNEGSKA in the germline V gene (reference sequence). Between the trimmed V and J ends, which lost 6 bases and 4 bases, there was a span of 12 bases. The CDR3 DNA reads as TGCAGTGCGCGGACTGCGGGAGAGACCCAGTACTTC. Amino acids: CSARTAGETQYF.

This clonotype was observed many times. The chain is built from TRBV20-1 and TRBJ1-3, with D perhaps TRBD1 (5 bases). Germline-derived CDR1 and CDR2 are DFQATT and SNEGSKA (reference sequence). The germline V and J ends were trimmed by 5 bases and 7 bases, with 21 bases remaining between them. The CDR3 has 15 residues. The CDR3 here is CSALRGAGRPNTIYF. The CDR3 region has the DNA TGCAGTGCTCTCCGAGGGGCAGGGAGGCCCAACACCATATATTTT.

V and J are TRBV15 and TRBJ1-4, with 10 bases that match TRBD1. With V trimmed by 3 bases and J by 10 bases, 8 bases remained unmatched. The germline V gene encodes CDR1 LNHNV and CDR2 YYDKDF (reference sequence). The CDR3 totals 15 residues. In DNA, the CDR3 is TGTGCCACCAGCAGTCGACAGGGGGCATTCGGAAAACTGTTTTTT. Amino acid sequence: CATSSRQGAFGKLFF.

The sample holds a few counts of this clonotype. The chain recombines TRBV7-9 with TRBJ1-2; D gene uncertain. The CDR3 extends over 13 amino acids. Trimming shortened V by 5 bases and J by 7 bases, and 14 bases separated the two germline ends. CDR1 is SEHNR, CDR2 FQNEAQ, per germline (reference sequence). CDR3 protein: CASSGPKEVGYTF. The CDR3 nucleotides read TGTGCCAGCAGCGGGCCCAAGGAGGTTGGCTACACCTTC.

The gene calls are TRBV7-2 and TRBJ1-2; maybe TRBD1 (6 bases). Germline loops: CDR1 SGHTA, CDR2 FQGNSA. The CDR3 extends over 15 amino acids. Trimming stripped 8 bases from V and 4 bases from J, with 20 bases between. CDR3 region: CASSNSPDRCYGYTF. The CDR3 DNA reads as TGTGCCAGCTCCAACTCGCCCGACAGGTGCTATGGCTACACCTTC.